This T cell receptor (beta chain) was captured in a study of T-cell memory formation after mild COVID-19. Study-wide background: Clustering of TCRs was largely donor specific. General observations from the study: Pre-infection memory showed some responding clones, and this suggested that cross-reactive memory joined.

This clonotype was counted between two and nine times. What it binds is unknown. Each CDR3 protein gets one entry after TCRdb re-called the 5' RACE reads with MiXCR. The sample consists of about 400,000 distinct CDR3 sequences, about 17% of them appearing once. The junction had 1 base not matched to a gene; V was cut back by 4 bases and J by 2 bases. There are 15 residues in the CDR3. Germline loops: CDR1 SEHNR, CDR2 FQNEAQ (reference sequence). Sequencing was done on a sample of PBMCs or a T cell subset sorted from them (not recorded which). The source is a young man who had mild COVID-19 (a few samples of this study predate the infection). Cell type and time point are not known. The V and J genes are TRBV7-9 and TRBJ2-5; 13 positions match TRBD2. In DNA form, the CDR3 reads TGTGCCAGCAGCTGGGGACTAGCGGGGCAAGAGACCCAGTACTTC. This codes for CASSWGLAGQETQYF. The variable domain in full, with the rest retrieved from reference TRBV7-9 and TRBJ2-5, is DTGVSQNPRHKITKRGQNVTFRCDPISEHNRLYWYRQTLGQGPEFLTYFQNEAQLEKSRLLSDRFSAERPKGSFSTLEIQRTEQGDSAMYLCASSWGLAGQETQYFGPGTRLLVL.